This T cell receptor (beta chain) was documented in a study of cytomegalovirus exposure and HLA in healthy donors (dated by TCRdb to the late 2010s). For context, the study as a whole: An earlier analysis of about 560 of the donors reported 276 Gb of sequence data and approximately 120 million unique TCR beta sequences obtained from about 180 million T cells. Around 330 gigabases of sequencing data and around 85 million unique TCR sequences made up an early release that covered several hundred HLA-typed donors. Of the 398 genotyped donors, roughly 85% fell in the genetic ancestry cluster associated with self-reported Caucasian donors. The aim of the study was to test whether cataloging public T cell receptors could identify signatures of past pathogen exposure. The study used immunosequencing to profile the T cell repertoires of approximately 630 subjects and linked those repertoires to cytomegalovirus serostatus. Besides the first cohort of approximately 710 subjects, a separate validation cohort made up of 120 different subjects was used. To predict cytomegalovirus infection status, the study brought together high-throughput TCR immunosequencing, statistical association of individual TCRs with disease status, and machine learning. In a later analysis, previously published TCR beta repertoires from 500 to 750 donors were re-analyzed and high-resolution HLA genotyping was added so that TCR occurrence patterns could be studied. Rather than using new phenotypic data, the later analysis identified candidate immune exposures from TCR beta sequences and from how often those sequences occurred across donors. In an earlier analysis of over 550 of the donors, high-throughput TCR beta sequencing was used to judge whether each TCR beta V gene segment behaved as functional or pseudogenic. Donor age, sex, ethnicity and CMV serostatus were collected together with the repertoire data. Genome-wide SNP genotypes for about 65% of the 666 donors were used in a later genetic analysis, which treated that subset as a discovery cohort. Every repertoire in the discovery cohort had been generated on one and the same sequencing platform. HLA typing covered class I and class II loci at four-digit resolution. Typing coverage differed by locus: A, B, C, DRB1 and DQB1 were typed in about 620-630 donors, DQA1 in 522, DPA1 in some 570, and DPB1 in 472. Because of strong linkage in the cohort, roughly 5 DR-DQ haplotypes were treated as single units for association and clustering. Among some 400 genotyped donors of the cohort, an average of 235,054 unique TCR beta nucleotide sequences were sequenced per donor, roughly a sixth of them non-productive. Here is what the overall study found, with its caveats: Some IMGT-functional V segments, including TRBV6-2 and TRBV6-3, could not be distinguished by the 87-base-pair reads and were therefore excluded. A cluster of highly shared sequence variants was judged likely to represent a technical artifact of the sequencing pipeline. A later analysis found that TCR association rates varied across HLA loci, with DRB1 alleles showing the most associated TCRs and HLA-C alleles the fewest. At a false discovery rate of 0.05, a later analysis linked about 17,000 TCR beta sequences to specific HLA alleles. The classifier was reported to diagnose cytomegalovirus status with high specificity and sensitivity in both the original and validation cohorts. Assigning TCR associations to individual alleles was difficult when HLA alleles, especially DR and DQ, strongly co-occurred. Roughly uniform sequencing depth across donors was assumed in presence/absence analyses, although this assumption may not hold. Compared with the roughly 670-donor mean, donors in an Asian-associated ancestry cluster had fewer N-insertions in productive TCRs, according to a later genetic analysis. Because counts were too low, about 17 rarely observed V segments, including chromosome 9 orphons, were excluded from the earlier analysis of fewer than 650 of the donors. In vitro tests confirmed that a few of the cytomegalovirus-associated TCR beta chains recognize cytomegalovirus antigens. According to the authors, the approach could potentially be generalized to other disease states and immunological phenotypes. A further reported finding was that TCR beta sequences accurately predicted the HLA-A and HLA-B alleles for most subjects in the first cohort. According to a later analysis, most CMV-associated TCR beta chains appeared to be HLA-restricted, and the HLA associations seemed to be driven largely by CMV exposure. Linkage disequilibrium might explain the correlated functional status among segregating V segments, but an unknown experimental factor could not be excluded. Because HLA typing was unavailable for some donors at each locus, only the typed subset was used in association tests. This cohort had only TCR beta chains sequenced, and the lack of alpha or paired-chain data limited which features could be detected. In a later analysis, several top co-occurrence clusters were reported to appear linked to parvovirus B19, influenza, CMV and Epstein-Barr virus. Across donors, most TCR sequences were observed very rarely, whereas some public TCRs were present in many individuals. In the study, 150 to 200 TCR beta chains were listed as associated with cytomegalovirus. CMV serostatus was the only immune exposure information available for the cohort. Compared with equally common non-associated chains, HLA-associated TCR beta chains in a later analysis were more clonally expanded and had lower generation probabilities. In an earlier analysis of some 540 of the donors, most TCR beta V segments appeared in productive rearrangements about 87% or about 30% of the time, broadly matching IMGT annotations. An association between a missense DCLRE1C variant and V-gene and J-gene trimming of TCR beta chains was found in a later genetic analysis and replicated in an independent cohort.

CDR1 and CDR2, per the germline V gene, are SGHVS and FQNEAQ. Measured from the cysteine to the phenylalanine, the CDR3 is 17 residues long. The kept DNA is CDR3 alone, 51 bases in frame from the first base. V loses 5 bases at its end and J loses 2 bases; junction bases beyond the gene matches: 10. With respect to this clone: Its antigen has not been determined. No base qualities exist here, and no much larger clone lies one base off it.

The cohort comprised more than 550 healthy bone marrow donors. Cohort members were all nominally healthy when sampled, although unrecorded immune exposures were likely present. The donor was CMV seropositive and belonged to the group of around 300 seropositive cohort members. Every donor gave a peripheral blood sample, and the peripheral blood mononuclear cells from that sample were used for TCR beta sequencing. Genomic DNA extraction from the blood cell samples was performed with the Qiagen DNeasy Blood Extraction Kit. The library was built by means of the immunoSEQ multiplex PCR assay. For the multiplex PCR, a mixture combining 60 forward primers for TCR Vbeta segments and 13 reverse primers for TCR Jbeta segments was used. Amplification of the CDR3 region of rearranged TCR beta genes was performed with a multiplex PCR assay on genomic DNA. Amplified TCR beta libraries were sequenced as 87-base-pair reads on the Illumina HiSeq System. The original pipeline was this. A later analysis counted approximately 84 million unique TCR beta chains across the 550 to 700 repertoires, and about 10 million of these chains were shared by at least two donors. Raw reads were error-corrected and collapsed into unique sequences by a nearest-neighbor algorithm in which closely related sequences were merged to remove PCR and sequencing errors. To assign V, D and J gene segments, CDR3 sequences were aligned to IMGT reference sequences. For a sequence to be retained, a match of at least six nucleotides to both a V gene segment and a J gene segment was required. A rearrangement counted as productive if the CDR3 had no stop codons and remained in frame with V and J, and every other rearrangement counted as non-productive. Following IMGT convention, CDR3 was defined as the stretch from the second conserved V-encoded cysteine up to the conserved J-encoded phenylalanine. The earlier analysis of 500 to 600 of the donors excluded sequences that lacked an unambiguous match to a single V gene segment. In an earlier analysis of approximately 590 of the donors, a V segment was called functional when productive rearrangements were above 56.7%, and segregating when the standard deviation between donors exceeded 5%. A statistical classification framework was built for diagnosing cytomegalovirus status from the catalog of TCR beta chain sequences. In a later analysis, V and J genes were assigned by comparing TCR nucleotide sequences against IMGT/GENE-DB human TR gene sequences. In a later analysis, CDR3 sequences and most-parsimonious VDJ recombination scenarios were assigned using the TCRdist pipeline. In a later analysis, each TCR beta chain was defined by its CDR3 amino acid sequence together with its V-gene family, and reads without a unique V-gene family were excluded. To address suspected cross-contamination and a sequencing artifact, a later analysis removed under 600 highly shared, low-generation-probability nucleotide sequences. In a later analysis, a clonal expansion index for each public chain was calculated from normalized within-repertoire ranks of inferred template counts. In a later analysis, generation probabilities were computed using a VDJ recombination model fitted to out-of-frame rearrangements, and the results were checked against IGoR. In a later analysis, TCR-TCR, TCR-HLA and TCR-CMV co-occurrence was scored with hypergeometric tests, and a repertoire-size bias correction was applied to TCR pairs. A later analysis estimated false discovery rates by permuting HLA or CMV assignments 20 times. In a later analysis, co-occurring TCRs were grouped using DBSCAN, and TCRdist sequence similarity was added for clustering within HLA-allele-positive subsets. Repertoires with fewer than 30,000 or more than 120,000 public chains, plus five repertoires with anomalous nucleotide sharing, were excluded from co-occurrence clustering. TCRdb obtained this table from immuneACCESS and retained in-frame rearrangements with V and J assigned. These tables miss some clones; where compared with another copy, unresolved V genes account for less than half of the shortfall, and the remainder is unexplained. For V, J and clone size, that table is used; D and trimming come from the DNA. The sample table contains 140,000 to 150,000 clones; only one count was recorded for around 78% of them. The top ten clones comprise about 2.9% of the sample.

The sequenced sample consisted of PBMCs. The clonotype was recovered from a man aged 40-55 years in good health and CMV-seropositive. Recombination joined TRBV7-8 with TRBJ2-1, with TRBD2 identical over 9 junction bases. At the DNA level, the sequence is TGTGCCAGCAGCCCCCGACTAGCGGCGACAACCTACAATGAGCAGTTCTTC. Its translation reads: CASSPRLAATTYNEQFF.